This TCR beta chain was captured by sequencing in a study of CD8 T cells in Susac syndrome. Study findings and constraints: An acknowledgment was made by the study that its TCR sequencing and HLA analysis involved relatively few individuals.

Concerning this clonotype: Its target is unknown.

The multiple sclerosis controls were treatment-naive patients with relapsing-remitting disease that was stable or active. The CD8+ and CD4+ T cells were isolated magnetically using a negative isolation approach, whereas the TEMRA cells were enriched by FACS. Random hexamers primed reverse transcription of about 0.45 to 1 ug RNA. Amplification of TCR beta CDR3 used immunoSEQ multiplex PCR across 54 Vbeta and 13 Jbeta. One entry per CDR3 protein, called by TCRdb with MiXCR from the immunoSEQ multiplex PCR reads. The sample holds approximately 170,000 distinct CDR3 sequences, roughly 94% seen once. With V trimmed by 2 bases and J by 2 bases, 6 bases remained unmatched. The CDR3 contains 15 residues. Germline lookup yields CDR1 MGHDK and CDR2 SYGVNS.

The material sequenced was CD4+ T cells from PBMCs. The chain uses TRBV25-1 and TRBJ2-7; 7 bases map to TRBD1. The clonotype comes from a human donor with multiple sclerosis. In DNA form, the CDR3 reads TGTGCCAGCAGTGAACCCCTTGGGACAGCCTACGAGCAGTACTTC. Its protein is CASSEPLGTAYEQYF.